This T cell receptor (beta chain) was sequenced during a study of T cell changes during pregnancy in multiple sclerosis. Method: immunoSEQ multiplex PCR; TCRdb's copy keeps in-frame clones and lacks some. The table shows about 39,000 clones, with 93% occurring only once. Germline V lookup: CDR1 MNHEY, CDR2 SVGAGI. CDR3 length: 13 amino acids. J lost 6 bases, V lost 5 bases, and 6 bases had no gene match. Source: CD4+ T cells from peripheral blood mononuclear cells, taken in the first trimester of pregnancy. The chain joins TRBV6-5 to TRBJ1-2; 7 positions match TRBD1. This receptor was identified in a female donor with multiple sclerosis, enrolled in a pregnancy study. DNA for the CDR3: TGTGCCAGCAGTCCCTGGACAGGTCATGGCTACACCTTC. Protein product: CASSPWTGHGYTF.